This passage covers 3 T cell receptor beta chains from one sample sequenced in a study of cytomegalovirus exposure and HLA in healthy donors. It was with 60 Vbeta and 13 Jbeta primers that the PCR ran. Data came from immunoSEQ multiplex PCR; TCRdb stores just in-frame clones and leaves some out. The table has about 170,000 clones, around 78% seen once; the top ten hold approximately 2%. The sample consisted of PBMCs. The receptors were sampled from a woman aged 25 to 39 in good health and CMV-seropositive.

This sequence joins TRBV7-9 and TRBJ2-7, with TRBD2 as a possible D gene (6 bases). The CDR3 spans 14 residues. Germline values: CDR1 SEHNR, CDR2 FQNEAQ (reference sequence). V shed 5 bases and J shed 3 bases, with 14 bases lying between them. DNA for the CDR3: TGTGCCAGCAGCCGATCGGGGGAGATCTACGAGCAGTACTTC. Its protein product is CASSRSGEIYEQYF. Complete variable domain (other parts from reference TRBV7-9 and TRBJ2-7): DTGVSQNPRHKITKRGQNVTFRCDPISEHNRLYWYRQTLGQGPEFLTYFQNEAQLEKSRLLSDRFSAERPKGSFSTLEIQRTEQGDSAMYLCASSRSGEIYEQYFGPGTRLTVT.

This clone appeared a single time. The chain recombines TRBV6-1 with TRBJ1-1, with 9 positions matching TRBD1. V shed 4 bases and J 5 bases; nucleotides not matched to a gene: 5. This CDR3 is built from 14 residues. Germline-derived CDR1 and CDR2 are MNHNS and SASEGT. The CDR3 spells CASSGPGTGTEAFF. DNA of the CDR3: TGTGCCAGCAGTGGTCCGGGGACAGGGACTGAAGCTTTCTTT.

V usage is TRBV6-6 and J usage is TRBJ1-4; 9 bases are shared with TRBD1. This CDR3 is 14 amino acids long. From germline, CDR1 is MNHNY and CDR2 SVGAGI (reference sequence). V was pared by 5 bases and J by 7 bases, with 5 bases of the junction left unmatched. The CDR3 bases are TGTGCCAGCAGTCACCGGGACAGGGCTGAAAAACTGTTTTTT. Encoded protein: CASSHRDRAEKLFF.